The source of this TCR beta chain is a study of CD8+ T cells in alopecia areata. Study observations and caveats: Throughout tofacitinib, many expanded lesional clones continued to persist in scalp and blood. Normal scalp showed lower clonality than lesional scalp, especially alopecia totalis/universalis.

As to treatment: oral pan-JAK inhibitor, 5-10 mg twice daily. The authors extracted RNA and reverse transcribed it into cDNA as the sequencing template. Here immunoSEQ multiplex PCR was the method, and the copy in TCRdb shows in-frame clones only, minus some. The repertoire holds 210,000 or so clones, with approximately 67% as singletons. This clone was found a few times. The antigen is unknown. This sequence was found in a human donor with alopecia areata. This specimen consisted of CD4+ T cells sorted from blood, obtained around week 46, from a patient treated with tofacitinib.

As DNA, the CDR3 is TGTGCCTGGAGTGTAGGCGCATGGCAGGGGGCAGATACGCAGTATTTT. Encoded protein: CAWSVGAWQGADTQYF. The V and J genes are TRBV30 and TRBJ2-3; 7 bases fit TRBD1. Per germline, CDR1 GTSNPN and CDR2 SVGIG (reference sequence). V was pared by 0 bases and J by 4 bases, with 10 bases of the junction left unmatched. The CDR3 runs to 16 residues.